This TCR beta chain derives from a study of cytomegalovirus exposure and HLA in healthy donors. Study-level points and caveats: The study listed some 160 cytomegalovirus-associated TCR beta chains. A classifier reportedly called cytomegalovirus status with high sensitivity and specificity.

With regard to this clone: Its antigen is undetermined.

Separate from the roughly 700-subject first cohort was the approximately 120-subject validation cohort, to which the donors belonged. Clones were read by immunoSEQ multiplex PCR, and TCRdb kept only the in-frame ones, dropping some. Of tens of thousands of clones in the sample, 94% were seen once. The V segment lost 5 bases and the J segment 3 bases; nucleotides outside the gene matches: 22. Looked up from germline, CDR1 is SGHRS and CDR2 is YFSETQ. This CDR3 region has 19 residues. The chain employs TRBV5-1 and TRBJ1-1; 7 positions match TRBD1. Sequenced: PBMCs. This receptor was taken from a woman aged 18-30 years in good health and CMV-seropositive. The CDR3 protein is CASRNAPGQHPRGDTEAFF. The CDR3 region has the DNA TGCGCCAGCAGGAATGCACCGGGACAGCACCCTCGAGGGGACACTGAAGCTTTCTTT. The full variable domain, in which reference TRBV5-1 and TRBJ1-1 provide the parts outside the CDR3, is KAGVTQTPRYLIKTRGQQVTLSCSPISGHRSVSWYQQTPGQGLQFLFEYFSETQRNKGNFPGRFSGRQFSNSRSEMNVSTLELGDSALYLCASRNAPGQHPRGDTEAFFGQGTRLTVV.